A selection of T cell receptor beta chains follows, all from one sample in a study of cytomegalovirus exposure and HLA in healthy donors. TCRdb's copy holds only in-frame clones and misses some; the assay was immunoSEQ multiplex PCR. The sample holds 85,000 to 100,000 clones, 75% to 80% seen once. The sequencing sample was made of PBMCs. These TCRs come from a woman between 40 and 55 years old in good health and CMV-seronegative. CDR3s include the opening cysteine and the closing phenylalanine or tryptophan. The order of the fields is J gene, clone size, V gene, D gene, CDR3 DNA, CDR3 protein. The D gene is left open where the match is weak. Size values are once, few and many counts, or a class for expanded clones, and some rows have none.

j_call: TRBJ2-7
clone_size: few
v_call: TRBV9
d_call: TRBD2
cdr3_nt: TGTGCCAGCAGCGTAGCTAGCGGGGGGGCCTACGAGCAGTACTTC
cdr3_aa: CASSVASGGAYEQYF

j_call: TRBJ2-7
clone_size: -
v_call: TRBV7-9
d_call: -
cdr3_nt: TGTGCCAGCAGCCCTTGGGACACCTCCTACGAGCAGTACTTC
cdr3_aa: CASSPWDTSYEQYF

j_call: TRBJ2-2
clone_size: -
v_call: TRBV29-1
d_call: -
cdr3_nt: TGCAGCGCCCGACAGTTATCTAACACCGGGGAGCTGTTTTTT
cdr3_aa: CSARQLSNTGELFF

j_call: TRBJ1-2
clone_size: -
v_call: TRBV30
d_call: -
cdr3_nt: TGTGCCTGGAGTGTATCGCCCTGGGAGTGGGCCCTTAACTATGGCTACACCTTC
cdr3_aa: CAWSVSPWEWALNYGYTF

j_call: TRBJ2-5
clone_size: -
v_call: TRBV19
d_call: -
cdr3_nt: TGTGCCAGTAGTCCTCCATCCCAGGCCTTTAGGGAGACCCAGTACTTC
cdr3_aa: CASSPPSQAFRETQYF

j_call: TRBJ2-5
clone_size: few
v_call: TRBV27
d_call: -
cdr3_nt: TGTGCCAGCAGTTTCCGTCCCCAAGAGACCCAGTACTTC
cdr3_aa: CASSFRPQETQYF

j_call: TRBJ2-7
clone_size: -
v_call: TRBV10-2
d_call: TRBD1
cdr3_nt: TGCGCCAGCAGTGAACCGGGACAGGGGACCTACGAGCAGTACTTC
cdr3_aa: CASSEPGQGTYEQYF

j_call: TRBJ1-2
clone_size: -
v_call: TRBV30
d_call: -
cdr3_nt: TGTGCCTGGAAGGTGACAGGTTCAGTCAACTATGGCTACACCTTC
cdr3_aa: CAWKVTGSVNYGYTF

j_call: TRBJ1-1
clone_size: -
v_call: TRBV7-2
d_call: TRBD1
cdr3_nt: TGTGCCAGCAGCTTAGACAGGGGGCCCACTGAAGCTTTCTTT
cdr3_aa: CASSLDRGPTEAFF

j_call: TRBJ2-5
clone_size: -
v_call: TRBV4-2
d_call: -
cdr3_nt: TGTGCCAGCAGCCAAGATCCTCAAGAGACCCAGTACTTC
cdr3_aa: CASSQDPQETQYF

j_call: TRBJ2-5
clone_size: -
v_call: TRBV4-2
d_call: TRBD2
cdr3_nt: TGTGCCAGCAGCCAAGTTTCTTCTAGCGGGATAGAGACCCAGTACTTC
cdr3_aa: CASSQVSSSGIETQYF

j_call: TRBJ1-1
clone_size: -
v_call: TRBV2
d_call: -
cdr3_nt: TGTGCCAGCAGTGAAAGGACGGACAGAGAAGCTTTCTTT
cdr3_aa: CASSERTDREAFF

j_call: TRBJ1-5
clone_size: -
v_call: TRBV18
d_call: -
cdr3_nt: TGTGCCAGCTCACCACAAGCGGCAGTCAATCAGCCCCAGCATTTT
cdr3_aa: CASSPQAAVNQPQHF

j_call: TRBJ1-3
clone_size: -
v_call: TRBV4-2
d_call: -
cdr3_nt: TGTGCCAGCAGCCAGGGACTGCTCTCTGGAAACACCATATATTTT
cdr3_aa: CASSQGLLSGNTIYF

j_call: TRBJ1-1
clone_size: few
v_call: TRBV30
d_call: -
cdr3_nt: TGTGCCTGGAGTGTACCACAGGGAGGGACTGAAGCTTTCTTT
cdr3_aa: CAWSVPQGGTEAFF

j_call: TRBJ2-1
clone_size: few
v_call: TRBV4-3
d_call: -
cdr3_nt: TGCGCCAGCAGCGGGGAGGCTGAGCAGTTCTTC
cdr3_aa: CASSGEAEQFF

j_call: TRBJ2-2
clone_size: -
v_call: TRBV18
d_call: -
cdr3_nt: TGTGCCAGCTCAAATTACCCCGGGACCGGGGAGCTGTTTTTT
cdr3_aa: CASSNYPGTGELFF

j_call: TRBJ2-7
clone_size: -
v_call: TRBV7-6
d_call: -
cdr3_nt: TGTGCCAGCACCATATCCGCCGGGTTGCTAGGCGAGCAGTACTTC
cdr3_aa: CASTISAGLLGEQYF

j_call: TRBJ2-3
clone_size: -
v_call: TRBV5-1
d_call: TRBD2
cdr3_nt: TGCGCCAGCAGCTTTGGCGGGGGTAGCACAGATACGCAGTATTTT
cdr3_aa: CASSFGGGSTDTQYF

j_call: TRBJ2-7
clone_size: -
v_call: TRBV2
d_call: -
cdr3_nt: TGTGCCAGCAGGCGAGGCTACGAGCAGTACTTC
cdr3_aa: CASRRGYEQYF

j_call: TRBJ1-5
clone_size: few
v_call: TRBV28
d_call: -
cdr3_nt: TGTGCCAGCAGTTTGTCAGGGATCAATCAGCCCCAGCATTTT
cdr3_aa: CASSLSGINQPQHF

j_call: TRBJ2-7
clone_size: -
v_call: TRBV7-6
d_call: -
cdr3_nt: TGTGCCAGCAGCTTAGAGCGGGCCCGGAGAAACGAGCAGTACTTC
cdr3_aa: CASSLERARRNEQYF

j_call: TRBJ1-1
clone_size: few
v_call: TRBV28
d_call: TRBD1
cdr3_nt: TGTGCCAGCAGGGGCTACGGACAGGGAAGAGGCACTGAAGCTTTCTTT
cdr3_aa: CASRGYGQGRGTEAFF

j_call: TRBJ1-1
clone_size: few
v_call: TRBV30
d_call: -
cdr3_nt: TGTGCCTGGACAAGACAGCTGGGCACTGAAGCTTTCTTT
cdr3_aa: CAWTRQLGTEAFF

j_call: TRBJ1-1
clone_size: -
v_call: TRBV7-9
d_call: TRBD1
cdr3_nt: TGTGCCAGCAGCTCCAGACAGGGAATGAACACTGAAGCTTTCTTT
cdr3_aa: CASSSRQGMNTEAFF

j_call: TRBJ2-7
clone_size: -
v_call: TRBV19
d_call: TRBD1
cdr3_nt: TGTGCCAGTAGTATCTTCCAGGGGGCCTCCTACGAGCAGTACTTC
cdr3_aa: CASSIFQGASYEQYF